This T cell receptor beta chain was found in a study of early T cells in non-severe SARS-CoV-2 infection. CDR1 LNHDA and CDR2 SQIVND come from the germline V gene (reference sequence). This CDR3 contains 14 residues. The trim removed 5 bases at V and 6 bases at J, leaving 6 bases unmatched. This clonotype has just one count. TCRdb ran MiXCR on the 5' RACE reads and lists one entry per CDR3 protein. The sample contains under 60,000 distinct CDR3 sequences, 8% to 10% of which appear only once. The clonotype was recovered from an adult who was a healthcare worker with PCR-confirmed SARS-CoV-2 infection or an uninfected control (not recorded which). The chain recombines TRBV19 with TRBJ2-5; 10 bases match TRBD2. Sequencing used whole blood. CDR3 in DNA: TGTGCCAGTAGTCCCCTAGCGGGAGTGAAGACCCAGTACTTC. Translated, it gives CASSPLAGVKTQYF. The whole variable domain, filled in from reference TRBV19 and TRBJ2-5, reads DGGITQSPKYLFRKEGQNVTLSCEQNLNHDAMYWYRQDPGQGLRLIYYSQIVNDFQKGDIAEGYSVSREKKESFPLTVTSAQKNPTAFYLCASSPLAGVKTQYFGPGTRLLVL.